These 27 T cell receptor beta chains share one sample of origin, sequenced in a study of cytomegalovirus exposure and HLA in healthy donors. The PCR contained 60 Vbeta and 13 Jbeta primers. Generated by immunoSEQ multiplex PCR, the TCRdb table keeps only in-frame clones and is missing some. The profile shows tens of thousands of clones, approximately 74% of them singletons. The sequencing sample was made of PBMCs. These TCRs come from a woman aged 50 to 65 in good health and CMV-seropositive.

The chain couples TRBV7-9 to TRBJ2-1, with 7 bases aligning to TRBD2. The CDR3 loop spans 17 amino acids. The junction had 19 bases not matched to a gene; V was cut back by 5 bases and J by 9 bases. CDR1 SEHNR and CDR2 FQNEAQ come from the germline V gene (reference sequence). The CDR3 region is CASSPSGEDRTSVEQFF. The CDR3 DNA sequence: TGTGCCAGCAGCCCGTCCGGGGAAGATCGTACTAGCGTTGAGCAGTTCTTC.

The gene calls are TRBV10-3 and TRBJ2-6; 7 nucleotides match TRBD1. The ends lost 0 bases at V and 11 bases at J; junction bases unmatched: 10. Germline V lookup: CDR1 ENHRY, CDR2 SYGVKD. The CDR3 extends over 16 amino acids. CDR3 residues: CAISESEAGGPDVLTF. The DNA of the CDR3 is TGTGCCATCAGTGAGTCTGAGGCAGGGGGACCGGACGTCCTGACTTTC.

Here the CDR3 reads CSVELGSMNTEAFF. The CDR3, as DNA: TGCAGCGTTGAATTGGGCAGCATGAACACTGAAGCTTTCTTT. The chain employs TRBV29-1 and TRBJ1-1; D ambiguous. This CDR3 is built from 14 residues. Trimming took off 2 bases at V and 0 bases at J, with 10 bases between the two ends. The germline V gene has CDR1 SQVTM and CDR2 ANQGSEA.

This chain uses TRBV5-4 with TRBJ1-2; no clear D gene. This CDR3 region has 15 residues. Germline CDR1 reads SGHNT; CDR2 reads YYREEE (reference sequence). The V end lost 2 bases, the J end lost 3 bases, and 14 bases lay between the germline ends. In DNA form, the CDR3 reads TGTGCCAGCAGCTTTCGCCCACAACGGGACTATGGCTACACCTTC. This gives the protein CASSFRPQRDYGYTF.

The gene calls are TRBV29-1 and TRBJ2-7, with D unresolved. V lost 4 bases and J lost 9, with 19 bases in between. The CDR3 length is 13 residues. Germline assignment: CDR1 SQVTM and CDR2 ANQGSEA. The CDR3 here is CSVGLDNYLGQYF. The CDR3 nucleotides are TGCAGCGTTGGGCTCGATAACTACTTGGGGCAGTACTTC.

The chain couples TRBV15 to TRBJ1-5; 8 nucleotides align to TRBD1. Germline V gives CDR1 LNHNV, CDR2 YYDKDF (reference sequence). V shed 3 bases and J 5 bases; nucleotides not matched to a gene: 6. This CDR3 contains 15 residues. The CDR3 DNA is TGTGCCACCAGCAGGAGCGGGACAGGCGATCAGCCCCAGCATTTT. It codes for CATSRSGTGDQPQHF.

This clone was recorded once. This rearrangement joins TRBV19 to TRBJ2-1, with D unclear. The CDR3 covers 16 residues. Germline values: CDR1 LNHDA, CDR2 SQIVND (reference sequence). V was clipped by 10 bases and J by 3 bases, with 22 bases between them. CDR3 residues: CATLNPQALVYNEQFF. CDR3 sequence (DNA): TGTGCCACCCTAAACCCCCAGGCTCTCGTCTACAATGAGCAGTTCTTC.

The chain employs TRBV6-1 and TRBJ2-7; possibly TRBD2 for D (6 bases). With 1 base removed from V and 6 bases from J, the gap between germline ends came to 10 bases. The germline CDR1 and CDR2 sequences are MNHNS and SASEGT. The CDR3 runs to 13 residues. The CDR3 nucleotides read TGTGCCAGCAGTGAAGGCCGGGGAGGCGAGCAGTACTTC. Translation: CASSEGRGGEQYF.

The J gene is TRBJ2-1, the V gene TRBV4-1; TRBD2 matches at 10 bases. V dropped 4 bases and J dropped 7; count of bases not matched to a gene: 7. The CDR3 extends over 15 amino acids. Germline loops: CDR1 MGHRA, CDR2 YSYEKL. The CDR3 DNA reads as TGCGCCAGCAGCCCGAGTCTAGCGGGAGAGAATGAGCAGTTCTTC. Protein: CASSPSLAGENEQFF.

This clone has only a few counts. This chain joins TRBV6-5 and TRBJ2-7; weak D call: TRBD2 (6 bases). CDR3 length: 14 residues. V lost 5 bases to trimming and J lost 6 bases, with 17 bases between them. Germline loops: CDR1 MNHEY, CDR2 SVGAGI. Here the CDR3 DNA reads TGTGCCAGCAGTACGGGTGAGACTAGTGCCGAGCAGTACTTC. It is translated as CASSTGETSAEQYF.

The rearrangement links TRBV27 to TRBJ2-5, with D tentatively TRBD1 (6 bases). Germline V CDR1 and CDR2: MNHEY, SMNVEV (reference sequence). The CDR3 runs 15 residues. V was clipped by 4 bases and J by 1 base, with 13 bases between them. CDR3 nucleotides: TGTGCCAGCAGTTCCGTGGGGGCGGCCCAAGAGACCCAGTACTTC. Residues: CASSSVGAAQETQYF.

The V gene is TRBV5-6, the J gene TRBJ1-2, with 10 bases lining up with TRBD1. V shed 3 bases, J shed 7 bases, and the junction held 0 bases outside the gene matches. Germline-derived CDR1 and CDR2 are SGHDT and YYEEEE. This CDR3 has 12 amino acids. In nucleotides, the CDR3 is TGTGCCAGCAGCTGGGACAGGGGTGGCTACACCTTC. This sequence encodes CASSWDRGGYTF.

The CDR3 spells CASSEIQKIGYTF. The CDR3 coding sequence is TGTGCCAGCAGTGAAATACAGAAAATTGGCTACACCTTC. This chain uses TRBV6-1 with TRBJ1-2; D gene uncertain. Germline assignment: CDR1 MNHNS and CDR2 SASEGT. The CDR3 is 13 residues long. V gave up 2 bases and J gave up 7 bases, with 11 bases separating them.

The chain joins TRBV5-6 to TRBJ1-4; a weak D match, TRBD1 (6 bases). The length of the CDR3 is 13 residues. V shed 5 bases and J shed 11 bases, with 16 bases lying between them. Per germline, CDR1 SGHDT and CDR2 YYEEEE. The CDR3: CASSTASGVKLFF. In DNA, the CDR3 is TGTGCCAGCAGTACCGCATCAGGGGTTAAACTGTTTTTT.

V usage is TRBV2 and J usage is TRBJ1-4; D unresolved. The V end lost 6 bases, the J end lost 6 bases, and 8 bases lay between the germline ends. This CDR3 region has 12 residues. CDR1 and CDR2 (germline): SNHLY, FYNNEI. CDR3 in DNA: TGTGCCAGCAGGATTCTAGATGAAAAACTGTTTTTT. Its protein product is CASRILDEKLFF. Full variable domain (outside the CDR3, taken from reference TRBV2 and TRBJ1-4): EPEVTQTPSHQVTQMGQEVILRCVPISNHLYFYWYRQILGQKVEFLVSFYNNEISEKSEIFDDQFSVERPDGSNFTLKIRSTKLEDSAMYFCASRILDEKLFFGSGTQLSVL.

The chain links TRBV5-6 to TRBJ1-1; D is undetermined. The CDR3 totals 16 residues. Trimming took off 0 bases at V and 4 bases at J, with 16 bases between the two ends. Per the germline V gene, CDR1 is SGHDT and CDR2 is YYEEEE. The CDR3 DNA is TGTGCCAGCAGCTTGGATCTCGGTAGAGCCGGCACTGAAGCTTTCTTT. Encoded protein: CASSLDLGRAGTEAFF.

The chain links TRBV5-1 to TRBJ2-3, with 7 positions matching TRBD2. Looked up from germline, CDR1 is SGHRS and CDR2 is YFSETQ. The CDR3 loop spans 15 amino acids. With 0 bases clipped from V and 2 bases from J, the junction kept 3 bases outside the gene matches. The CDR3 region is CASSLAAGVTDTQYF. Written as DNA, the CDR3 is TGCGCCAGCAGCTTGGCGGCGGGAGTCACAGATACGCAGTATTTT.

This clone was observed a few times. J is TRBJ1-1 and V is TRBV19; D unresolved. Deletions cut 3 bases from V and 2 bases from J, with 10 bases between. This CDR3 region has 14 residues. Germline loops: CDR1 LNHDA, CDR2 SQIVND (reference sequence). The CDR3 DNA is TGTGCCAGTAGTATCCGGGTTACCAACACTGAAGCTTTCTTT. Protein: CASSIRVTNTEAFF.

This clone was counted between two and nine times. The J gene is TRBJ2-2, the V gene TRBV19; TRBD1 matches at 8 bases. Losses at the gene ends were 4 bases for V and 3 bases for J; bases not matched to a gene: 4. The CDR3 spans 15 residues. Germline CDR1 and CDR2: LNHDA and SQIVND (reference sequence). The CDR3 region has the DNA TGTGCCAGTAGTACCAGACAGGGGTACACCGGGGAGCTGTTTTTT. It encodes CASSTRQGYTGELFF.

This chain connects TRBV6-6 to TRBJ2-3; 7 bases map to TRBD2. The V gene end was trimmed by 7 bases and the J gene end by 2 bases; junction bases not matched to a gene: 6. The CDR3 covers 14 residues. CDR1 is MNHNY and CDR2 is SVGAGI in the germline V gene (reference sequence). The CDR3 region is CASKLGRATDTQYF. Here the CDR3 DNA reads TGTGCCAGCAAACTAGGGAGGGCCACAGATACGCAGTATTTT.

V and J are TRBV2 and TRBJ1-3; D possibly corresponds to TRBD1 (6 bases). Trimming cost V 6 bases and J 1 base, with 10 bases left between them. Per the germline V gene, CDR1 is SNHLY and CDR2 is FYNNEI. This CDR3 comprises 14 residues. This CDR3 reads CASSAGDSGNTIYF. CDR3 coding DNA: TGTGCCAGCAGCGCAGGGGATTCTGGAAACACCATATATTTT.

This clone was observed a handful of times. This chain joins TRBV20-1 and TRBJ1-2; D is unresolved. V was shortened by 3 bases and J by 3 bases, with 5 bases between the two germline ends. The CDR3 consists of 11 residues. Per the germline V gene, CDR1 is DFQATT and CDR2 is SNEGSKA (reference sequence). The CDR3 loop reads CSASLYYGYTF. CDR3 nucleotide sequence: TGCAGTGCTAGTCTATACTATGGCTACACCTTC.

J is TRBJ1-5 and V is TRBV28, with 7 bases lining up with TRBD1. Trimming at V came to 2 bases and at J to 7 bases, leaving 2 bases not matched to a gene. The V gene's germline CDR1 is MDHEN and CDR2 SYDVKM. The CDR3 contains 13 residues. The CDR3 region is CASSLDRVQPQHF. The CDR3 DNA reads TGTGCCAGCAGTTTAGACAGGGTACAGCCCCAGCATTTT.

The chain carries TRBV28 and TRBJ2-5; a weak D match, TRBD2 (5 bases). V was clipped by 9 bases and J by 5 bases, with 16 bases between them. This CDR3 is 13 amino acids long. CDR1 and CDR2 (germline): MDHEN, SYDVKM. The chain's CDR3 is CASTAGVGETQYF. For the CDR3, the DNA is TGTGCCAGTACTGCCGGGGTAGGGGAGACCCAGTACTTC.

The rearrangement uses TRBV4-2 and TRBJ1-2, with TRBD1 matching over 8 bases. Germline CDR1 and CDR2: LGHNA and YNFKEQ. J lost 7 bases, V lost 3 bases, and 4 bases had no gene match. This CDR3 comprises 13 residues. The CDR3 spells CASSQATGGGYTF. The CDR3 DNA reads as TGTGCCAGCAGCCAGGCTACAGGGGGTGGCTACACCTTC.

V gene TRBV29-1 combines with J gene TRBJ2-7, with TRBD1 matching 7 bases. This CDR3 contains 12 residues. The germline V gene has CDR1 SQVTM and CDR2 ANQGSEA. V was pared by 5 bases and J by 5 bases, with 6 bases of the junction left unmatched. The CDR3 region has the DNA TGCAGCGTTTCACCGACAGGGAACGAGCAGTACTTC. This sequence encodes CSVSPTGNEQYF.

This clone was seen only a few times. This chain uses TRBV5-4 with TRBJ2-7; possibly TRBD1 for D (6 bases). The germline V gene encodes CDR1 SGHNT and CDR2 YYREEE (reference sequence). This CDR3 contains 16 residues. V was clipped by 3 bases and J by 5 bases, with 21 bases between them. CDR3 residues: CASSSVARGGQNEQYF. The CDR3 DNA reads as TGTGCCAGCAGCTCTGTAGCGCGAGGGGGACAAAACGAGCAGTACTTC.